This note documents a single TCR beta chain sequence. Its antigen target is currently unknown. No much larger clonotype is one base removed from it; base qualities were not supplied. The data are from a study of cytomegalovirus exposure and HLA in healthy donors (TCRdb year 2017). At the level of the whole study: A later analysis indicated that the 130 or so validation repertoires were generated on the platform also employed for the roughly 730 repertoires of the first cohort. The study aimed to test whether signatures of past pathogen exposure could be identified by cataloging public T cell receptors. In addition to the first cohort of 666 subjects, a separate validation cohort of approximately 130 different subjects was used. To predict cytomegalovirus infection status, the study brought together high-throughput TCR immunosequencing, statistical association of individual TCRs with disease status, and machine learning. Study-wide findings and limitations: All 120 or so repertoires were used to score co-occurrence in the validation cohort in a later analysis, because that analysis had no HLA typing for the cohort. In vitro tests confirmed that a few of the cytomegalovirus-associated TCR beta chains recognize cytomegalovirus antigens. Across donors, most TCR sequences were observed very rarely, whereas some public TCRs were present in many individuals. A later analysis found that TCRs clustered in the first cohort also tended to co-occur in the roughly 120 validation repertoires, with 90% to 95% of cluster scores above 0. The study listed 150 to 200 TCR beta chains as associated with cytomegalovirus. It was suggested by the authors that the approach could potentially be generalized to other disease states and immunological phenotypes. In both the original and validation cohorts, the classifier was reported to diagnose cytomegalovirus status with high specificity and sensitivity.

The donors were included in the validation cohort of over a hundred subjects, a group kept apart from the approximately 700-subject first cohort. The CDR3 runs 12 residues from the cysteine to the phenylalanine. The CDR3 DNA has 36 bases and is translated from base 1. Trimming costs V 7 bases and J 4 bases, and their ends lie 11 bases apart. For CDR1 and CDR2, the germline V gene lists ENHRY and SYGVKD. Libraries were constructed by the immunoSEQ multiplex PCR assay. In the original analysis: To diagnose cytomegalovirus status from the catalog of TCR beta chain sequences, a statistical classification framework was built. TCRdb took over this immuneACCESS table, retaining in-frame rearrangements with V and J assigned. Such tables are incomplete; in checked studies, under half of the missing clones stem from an unresolved V gene, and the remainder is unexplained. V and J calls plus clone size are reproduced from that table; the DNA served to infer D and trimming. The sample table holds about 240,000 clones, of which approximately 86% were seen once. The top ten constitute about 1.2% of the sample.

The clonotype was recovered from a woman aged 25 to 45 in good health and CMV-seropositive. Material: PBMCs. This chain is built from TRBV10-3 and TRBJ2-7; TRBD1 is perhaps the D gene, given 6 matching bases. The nucleotides are TGTGCCATCAATCAGGGGAATTACGAGCAGTACTTC. This is translated as CAINQGNYEQYF.